The sample holds a few counts of the clone carrying this TCR beta chain. The length of the CDR3 is 15 residues. Trimming cost V 0 bases and J 1 base; bases outside gene matches: 1. Germline V gene lookup returns CDR1 LGHNA and CDR2 YNFKEQ. This record belongs to a study of identical twins. MiXCR was run by TCRdb on the 5' RACE reads, yielding one entry per CDR3 protein. The data show under 350,000 distinct CDR3 sequences, 9.5% seen once. The same data also went into a second study, on yellow fever vaccine responses in identical twins.

The receptor was derived from a woman between 18 and 29 years old in good health. Sequenced input: CD8+ T cells sorted from blood. The chain is built from TRBV4-2 and TRBJ2-3, with 7 positions matching TRBD2. The CDR3 spells CASSQDREGTDTQYF. CDR3 bases: TGTGCCAGCAGCCAAGATCGGGAGGGCACAGATACGCAGTATTTT.